The source of this T cell receptor (beta chain) is a study of human T cells and chemical hapten exposure. Study summary: Researchers reported sensitizing a roughly 2 cm by roughly 2 cm upper inner arm skin site with 2% DPC.

Within the library, unique molecular identifiers were attached to each individual cDNA molecule. TCRdb called the RACE reads again in MiXCR, with one record for every CDR3 protein. The top ten hold nearly 10% of the sample, which has 45,000 to 65,000 distinct CDR3 sequences, 9.9% seen once. Study observations and caveats: Because they had alopecia, donors may respond immunologically unlike healthy people. It was expanded TCRs that formed significantly more large CDR3 similarity clusters than controls did.

Remarks on this clonotype: Its specificity is unknown.

The sample's time point: pre-sensitization, week 0. As to treatment: therapeutic diphenylcyclopropenone sensitization with weekly scalp DPC. The CDR3 runs 11 residues. Trimming took 4 bases from V and 3 from J, leaving 6 bases between them. CDR1 and CDR2 from the germline V gene are DFQATT and SNEGSKA (reference sequence). Sequencing was performed on whole blood, taken in connection with sensitization to the hapten diphenylcyclopropenone (DPC). This sequence was found in a man aged 35 to 55 with alopecia areata. Some clones in this sample may be carry-over from other donors' samples. The J gene is TRBJ1-2, the V gene TRBV20-1; no reliable D call. DNA for the CDR3: TGCAGTGCTAAAGGTGACTATGGCTACACCTTC. This encodes CSAKGDYGYTF.